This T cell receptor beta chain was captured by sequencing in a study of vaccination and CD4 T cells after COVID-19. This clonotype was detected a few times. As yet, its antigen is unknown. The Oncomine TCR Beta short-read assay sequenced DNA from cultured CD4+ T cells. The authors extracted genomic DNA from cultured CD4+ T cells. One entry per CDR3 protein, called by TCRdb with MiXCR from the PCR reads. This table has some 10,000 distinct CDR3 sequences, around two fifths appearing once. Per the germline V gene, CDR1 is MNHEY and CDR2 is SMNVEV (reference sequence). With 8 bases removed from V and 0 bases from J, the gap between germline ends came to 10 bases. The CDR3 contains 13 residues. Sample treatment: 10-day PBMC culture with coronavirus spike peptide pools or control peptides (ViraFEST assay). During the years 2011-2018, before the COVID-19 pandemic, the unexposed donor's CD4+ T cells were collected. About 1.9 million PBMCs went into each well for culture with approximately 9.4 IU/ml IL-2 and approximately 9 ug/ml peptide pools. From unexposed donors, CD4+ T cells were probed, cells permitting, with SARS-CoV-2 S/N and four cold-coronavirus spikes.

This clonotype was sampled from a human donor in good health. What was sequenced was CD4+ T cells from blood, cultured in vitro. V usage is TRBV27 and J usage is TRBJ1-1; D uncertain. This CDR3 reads CASSSRMNTEAFF. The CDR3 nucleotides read TGTGCCAGCTCCTCACGGATGAACACTGAAGCTTTCTTT.